One and the same sample provided the 25 T cell receptor beta chains below, sequenced in a study of blood T cells in healthy people across ages. A sample-barcoded 5' primer and a J-beta primer mix were used in a second PCR of roughly 6 to 12 cycles. TCRdb used MiXCR to reprocess the 5' RACE reads, holding one entry per CDR3 protein. The table records 1.8 million or so distinct CDR3 sequences, around 42% of them present only once. The sequenced sample was blood. These receptors were obtained from a human donor in good health.

The sample holds a few counts of this clonotype. The rearrangement links TRBV29-1 to TRBJ2-1, with 11 bases matching TRBD2. The length of the CDR3 is 16 residues. After removal of 2 bases from V and 5 bases from J, the junction contained 8 bases not matched to a gene. In germline, CDR1 is SQVTM, CDR2 ANQGSEA. CDR3 DNA sequence: TGCAGCGTTGAACCCCGACTAGCGGGGCCCAACAATGAGCAGTTCTTC. Translated, it gives CSVEPRLAGPNNEQFF.

This sequence joins TRBV7-9 and TRBJ1-2, with D maybe TRBD1 (6 bases). Trimming took 5 bases from V and 8 from J, leaving 18 bases between them. This CDR3 is 14 amino acids long. Looked up from germline, CDR1 is SEHNR and CDR2 is FQNEAQ (reference sequence). DNA of the CDR3: TGTGCCAGCAGCCAGGGGCTGTCCTGGGACGGCTACACCTTC. Protein: CASSQGLSWDGYTF.

V is TRBV13 and J is TRBJ2-1; D possibly corresponds to TRBD2 (6 bases). Per the germline V gene, CDR1 is PRHDT and CDR2 is FYEKMQ (reference sequence). Trimming cost V 6 bases and J 3 bases, with 12 bases left between them. This CDR3 spans 14 amino acids. Here the CDR3 reads CASRTGTYYNEQFF. The CDR3 DNA follows: TGTGCCAGCAGAACCGGGACTTACTACAATGAGCAGTTCTTC.

The genes are TRBV7-3 and TRBJ1-6, with 7 nucleotides matching TRBD1. The germline CDR1 and CDR2 sequences are SGHTA and FQGTGA. Losses at the gene ends were 4 bases for V and 6 bases for J; bases not matched to a gene: 6. The length of the CDR3 is 15 residues. CDR3 region: CASSSTGQTNSPLHF. The CDR3 coding sequence is TGTGCCAGCAGCTCGACGGGACAGACTAATTCACCCCTCCACTTT.

This clonotype occurred a few times. V usage is TRBV12-3 or TRBV12-4 and J usage is TRBJ2-7, with D perhaps matching TRBD1 (6 bases). Trimming left V 2 bases short and J 3 bases short, with 11 bases between. The CDR3 extends over 14 amino acids. The CDR3 loop reads CASSLQQGGYEQYF. DNA for the CDR3: TGTGCCAGCAGTTTACAACAAGGGGGCTACGAGCAGTACTTC.

The chain recombines TRBV5-1 with TRBJ1-1; D is uncertain. The CDR3 sequence is 16 residues long. Trimming removed 3 bases at V and 3 bases at J, with 18 bases between. The germline V gene has CDR1 SGHRS and CDR2 YFSETQ. The CDR3 region is CASSSPVLTPHTEAFF. The CDR3 nucleotides read TGCGCCAGCAGCTCGCCGGTCCTGACACCGCACACTGAAGCTTTCTTT.

The rearrangement links TRBV29-1 to TRBJ1-2; 9 nucleotides agree with TRBD1. Losses at the gene ends were 4 bases for V and 4 bases for J; bases not matched to a gene: 13. There are 16 residues in the CDR3. The V gene's germline CDR1 is SQVTM and CDR2 ANQGSEA. CDR3 protein: CSVVKGDREGGYGYTF. DNA for the CDR3: TGCAGCGTTGTGAAAGGGGACAGGGAGGGCGGCTATGGCTACACCTTC.

The chain has TRBV6-1 and TRBJ1-5; 7 bases fit TRBD1. After removal of 7 bases from V and 0 bases from J, the junction contained 15 bases not matched to a gene. This CDR3 spans 18 amino acids. CDR1 is MNHNS and CDR2 is SASEGT in the germline V gene. This chain's CDR3 is CASTDQRQGWISNQPQHF. The CDR3 region has the DNA TGTGCCAGCACCGACCAGAGACAGGGCTGGATTAGCAATCAGCCCCAGCATTTT.

This clonotype was seen more than once but under ten times. The chain uses TRBV29-1 and TRBJ2-7; no reliable D call. CDR1 and CDR2 (germline): SQVTM, ANQGSEA. The CDR3 loop spans 12 amino acids. The V and J ends lost 4 bases and 5 bases respectively, with 12 bases between them. CDR3 in amino acids: CSVVGQAHEQYF. The CDR3 DNA reads as TGCAGCGTTGTCGGGCAGGCCCACGAGCAGTACTTC.

This clonotype was counted a few times. In DNA, the CDR3 is TGCAGTGCTTCCGTGCCGATAGTCTTCGGACGTAACACTGAAGCTTTCTTT. Amino acids: CSASVPIVFGRNTEAFF. The rearrangement uses TRBV20-1 and TRBJ1-1; D gene uncertain. Germline V gene sequence: CDR1 DFQATT, CDR2 SNEGSKA (reference sequence). Between the trimmed V and J ends, which lost 5 bases and 2 bases, there was a span of 24 bases. This CDR3 spans 17 amino acids.

On this clonotype itself: This CDR3 is missing its conserved last phenylalanine or tryptophan, likely due to a read error. The limits of the CDR3 on the DNA are not certain, so only TCRdb's listed CDR3 is given. This chain links TRBV20-1 with TRBJ2-6; TRBD1, as called in the table, went unchecked against the DNA. The CDR3 has 18 amino acids, counting both end residues. The germline gives CDR1 DFQATT, CDR2 SNEGSKA (reference sequence). The CDR3 protein is CSAGGTGAISSGANVPTC.

The J gene is TRBJ1-2, the V gene TRBV20-1; 7 bases are shared with TRBD1. Germline V gives CDR1 DFQATT, CDR2 SNEGSKA (reference sequence). The CDR3 covers 13 residues. V was clipped by 6 bases and J by 4 bases; unmatched bases: 8. The CDR3 nucleotides are TGCAGTGCAACGTACCGGGACAGCTATGGCTACACCTTC. Residues: CSATYRDSYGYTF.

The chain links TRBV6-2 or TRBV6-3 to TRBJ1-5, with 12 positions matching TRBD1. The CDR3 runs 18 residues. V gave up 3 bases and J gave up 2 bases; unmatched junction bases: 8. Germline V gene sequence: CDR1 MNHEY, CDR2 SVGEGT. The chain's CDR3 is CASSYPGQGARGNQPQHF. The CDR3 DNA reads TGTGCCAGCAGTTATCCGGGACAGGGGGCGCGGGGCAATCAGCCCCAGCATTTT.

The J gene is TRBJ2-4, the V gene TRBV5-5; no reliable D call. The germline V and J ends were trimmed by 3 bases and 0 bases, with 13 bases remaining between them. The CDR3 loop spans 16 amino acids. Germline V lookup: CDR1 SGHKS, CDR2 YYEKEE (reference sequence). CDR3 in amino acids: CASSSPLELAKNIQYF. The CDR3 coding sequence is TGTGCCAGCAGCTCCCCCTTGGAGCTAGCCAAAAACATTCAGTACTTC.

The V call is TRBV6-2 or TRBV6-3, the J call TRBJ2-1; 7 bases align to TRBD2. There are 13 residues in the CDR3. Germline CDR1 and CDR2: MNHEY and SVGEGT. J gave up 13 bases and V 10 bases, and 16 bases lay outside the gene matches. The CDR3 DNA reads TGTGCCACCCAGCGGGGACCCAGAGAGACCCAGTTCTTC. Protein: CATQRGPRETQFF.

The chain links TRBV7-2 to TRBJ2-7; the D is unclear. CDR1 and CDR2 (germline): SGHTA, FQGNSA. CDR3 length: 14 amino acids. V lost 1 base, J lost 0 bases, and 7 bases lay in between. The DNA of the CDR3 is TGTGCCAGCAGCTTAGGTCGTTACTCCTACGAGCAGTACTTC. Its translation is CASSLGRYSYEQYF.

In this sample, this clonotype turned up a few times. The chain has TRBV27 and TRBJ2-2; D possibly uses TRBD1 or TRBD2 (6 bases each). Per the germline V gene, CDR1 is MNHEY and CDR2 is SMNVEV (reference sequence). The ends were cut back, 3 bases at V and 5 bases at J, with 10 bases in the middle. CDR3 size: 14 residues. CDR3 amino acids: CASSFGGLTGELFF. CDR3 coding DNA: TGTGCCAGCAGTTTTGGGGGGCTGACCGGGGAGCTGTTTTTT.

This clonotype showed up just a few times. The chain recombines TRBV20-1 with TRBJ2-1; 7 positions match TRBD1. Germline V CDR1 and CDR2: DFQATT, SNEGSKA (reference sequence). V was pared by 5 bases and J by 11 bases, with 12 bases of the junction left unmatched. This CDR3 has 13 residues. CDR3 bases: TGCAGTGCTCAGACCCCTGGGACAGAGAAGCAGTTCTTC. Protein sequence: CSAQTPGTEKQFF.

This clonotype showed up many times. The V and J genes are TRBV7-2 and TRBJ2-3, with a possible D match to TRBD2 (5 bases). V was pared by 0 bases and J by 3 bases, with 16 bases between. There are 17 residues in the CDR3. Germline loops: CDR1 SGHTA, CDR2 FQGNSA. The CDR3 DNA reads as TGTGCCAGCAGCTTAGCGTGGTACGGCGGAGGTACAGATACGCAGTATTTT. Its translation: CASSLAWYGGGTDTQYF.

The genes are TRBV9 and TRBJ2-7; D assignment may be TRBD1 or TRBD2 (5 bases each). The CDR3 contains 15 residues. Per germline, CDR1 SGDLS and CDR2 YYNGEE. Trimming took off 2 bases at V and 2 bases at J, with 14 bases between the two ends. This CDR3 is CASSVGTLLTYEQYF. The DNA of the CDR3 is TGTGCCAGCAGCGTGGGGACCTTACTAACCTACGAGCAGTACTTC.

The DNA for the CDR3 is TGTGCCAGCAGCTTAGAGAGGACAGGGGCCAAAAACATTCAGTACTTC. It specifies CASSLERTGAKNIQYF. V and J are TRBV7-8 and TRBJ2-4; the match to TRBD1 covers 8 bases. Unmatched junction bases numbered 3, after V lost 1 base and J lost 1 base. Germline values: CDR1 SGHVS, CDR2 FQNEAQ. The CDR3 length is 16 residues.

This clonotype was found a few times. The V call is TRBV12-3 or TRBV12-4, the J call TRBJ1-2; possible D gene TRBD1, 6 bases. V lost 11 bases and J 5 bases, leaving 27 bases between the germline ends. This CDR3 has 16 residues. The CDR3 DNA reads as TGTGCCGCCAGTTTACGGGTGCAGGGGAGCCCATATGGCTACACCTTC. Translation: CAASLRVQGSPYGYTF.

This clonotype has more than one count but fewer than ten. The rearrangement joins TRBV12-3 or TRBV12-4 to TRBJ1-2; unclear D gene. Trimming took off 5 bases at V and 1 base at J, with 23 bases between the two ends. The CDR3 is 18 amino acids. Written as DNA, the CDR3 is TGTGCCAGCAGTGGGGTGGGTAGTGCCACCGAATTTAACTATGGCTACACCTTC. Translating it yields CASSGVGSATEFNYGYTF.

This rearrangement joins TRBV4-2 to TRBJ2-3; 16 nucleotides match TRBD2. The trim removed 4 bases at V and 5 bases at J, leaving 15 bases unmatched. Germline CDR1 is LGHNA and CDR2 is YNFKEQ. This CDR3 is 20 amino acids long. CDR3 in amino acids: CASSPIDPGLAGGQGDTQYF. For the CDR3, the DNA is TGTGCCAGCAGCCCAATCGACCCGGGACTAGCGGGGGGGCAAGGAGATACGCAGTATTTT.

The V gene is TRBV7-2, the J gene TRBJ2-7, with 7 bases aligning to TRBD1. Germline V lookup: CDR1 SGHTA, CDR2 FQGNSA. V shed 1 base and J 2 bases; nucleotides not matched to a gene: 5. This CDR3 region has 15 residues. The CDR3 protein is CASSLGDRHTYEQYF. CDR3 DNA: TGTGCCAGCAGCTTAGGGGACAGACATACCTACGAGCAGTACTTC.